This entry features one TCR beta chain sequence. This sample was included in a study of shared clonotypes between healthy human individuals. This CDR3 is 13 amino acids long. The ends were cut back, 5 bases at V and 2 bases at J, with 10 bases in the middle. Germline loops: CDR1 PRHDT, CDR2 FYEKMQ (reference sequence). This table comes from immunoSEQ multiplex PCR, and its TCRdb copy is limited to in-frame clones, with some not included. This table holds 450,000 to 550,000 clones, more than 65% found once. Material for sequencing was PBMCs. This clonotype was sampled from a woman between 35 and 50 years old in good health. Some clones in this sample may be carry-over from other donors' samples. The chain recombines TRBV13 with TRBJ2-7; no clear D gene. The CDR3 here is CASSAGPTYEQYF. The CDR3 nucleotides are TGTGCCAGCAGCGCCGGGCCTACCTACGAGCAGTACTTC.